Sequencing of this T cell receptor beta chain was carried out in a study of OX40 agonist ivuxolimab in advanced cancers. Repertoires were generated with immunoSEQ multiplex PCR, while TCRdb's copy carries only in-frame clones and drops some. This table has 46,000 or so clones, around 90% appearing once. The CDR3 consists of 15 residues. Germline CDR1 MRHNA, CDR2 SNTAGT. V was pared by 5 bases and J by 4 bases, with 5 bases of the junction left unmatched. This clone qualifies as medium-sized. The chain is built from TRBV6-4 and TRBJ2-3; 11 bases match TRBD2. Sequencing was performed on CD4+ or CD8+ T cells sorted from blood, taken in a trial of the OX40 agonist ivuxolimab. The receptor's source is an adult with an advanced solid tumor such as melanoma, head and neck, liver or kidney cancer. CDR3 DNA: TGTGCCAGCAGTTTACTAGCGGGGGCCTCAGATACGCAGTATTTT. This gives the protein CASSLLAGASDTQYF.